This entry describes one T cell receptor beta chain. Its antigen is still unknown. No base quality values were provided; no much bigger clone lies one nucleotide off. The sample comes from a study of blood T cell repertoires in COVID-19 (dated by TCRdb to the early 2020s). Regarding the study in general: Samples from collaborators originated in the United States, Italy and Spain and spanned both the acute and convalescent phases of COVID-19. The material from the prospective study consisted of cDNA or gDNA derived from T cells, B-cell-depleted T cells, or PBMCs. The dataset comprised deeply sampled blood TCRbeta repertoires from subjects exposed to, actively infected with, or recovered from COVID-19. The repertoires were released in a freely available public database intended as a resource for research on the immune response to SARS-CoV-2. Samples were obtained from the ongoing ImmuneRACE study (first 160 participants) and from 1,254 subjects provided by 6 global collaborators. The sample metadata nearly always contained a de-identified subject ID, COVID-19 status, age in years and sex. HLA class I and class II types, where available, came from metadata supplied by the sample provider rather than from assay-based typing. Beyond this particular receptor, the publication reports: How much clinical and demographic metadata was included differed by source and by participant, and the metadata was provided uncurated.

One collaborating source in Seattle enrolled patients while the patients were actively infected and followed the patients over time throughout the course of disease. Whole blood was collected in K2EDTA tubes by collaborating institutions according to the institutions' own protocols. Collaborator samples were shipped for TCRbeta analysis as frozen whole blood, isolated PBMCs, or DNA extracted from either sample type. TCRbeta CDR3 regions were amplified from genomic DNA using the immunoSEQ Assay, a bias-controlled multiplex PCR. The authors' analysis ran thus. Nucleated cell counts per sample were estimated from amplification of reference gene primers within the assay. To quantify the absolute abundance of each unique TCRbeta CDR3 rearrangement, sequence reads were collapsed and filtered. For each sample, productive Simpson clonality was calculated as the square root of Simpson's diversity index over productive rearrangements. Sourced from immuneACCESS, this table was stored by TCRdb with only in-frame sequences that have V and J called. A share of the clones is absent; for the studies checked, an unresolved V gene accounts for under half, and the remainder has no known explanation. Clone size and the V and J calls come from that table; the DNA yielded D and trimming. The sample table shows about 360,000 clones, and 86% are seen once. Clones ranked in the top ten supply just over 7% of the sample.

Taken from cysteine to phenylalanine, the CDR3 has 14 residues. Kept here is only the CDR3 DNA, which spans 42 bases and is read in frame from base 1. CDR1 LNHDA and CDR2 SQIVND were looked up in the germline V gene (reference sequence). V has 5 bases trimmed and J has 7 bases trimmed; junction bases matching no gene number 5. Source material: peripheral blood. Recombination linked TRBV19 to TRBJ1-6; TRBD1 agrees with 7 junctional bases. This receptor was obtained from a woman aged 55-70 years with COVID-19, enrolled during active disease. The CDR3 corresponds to CASSSQGPNSPLHF. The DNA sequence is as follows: TGTGCCAGTAGTTCACAGGGGCCAAATTCACCCCTCCACTTT.